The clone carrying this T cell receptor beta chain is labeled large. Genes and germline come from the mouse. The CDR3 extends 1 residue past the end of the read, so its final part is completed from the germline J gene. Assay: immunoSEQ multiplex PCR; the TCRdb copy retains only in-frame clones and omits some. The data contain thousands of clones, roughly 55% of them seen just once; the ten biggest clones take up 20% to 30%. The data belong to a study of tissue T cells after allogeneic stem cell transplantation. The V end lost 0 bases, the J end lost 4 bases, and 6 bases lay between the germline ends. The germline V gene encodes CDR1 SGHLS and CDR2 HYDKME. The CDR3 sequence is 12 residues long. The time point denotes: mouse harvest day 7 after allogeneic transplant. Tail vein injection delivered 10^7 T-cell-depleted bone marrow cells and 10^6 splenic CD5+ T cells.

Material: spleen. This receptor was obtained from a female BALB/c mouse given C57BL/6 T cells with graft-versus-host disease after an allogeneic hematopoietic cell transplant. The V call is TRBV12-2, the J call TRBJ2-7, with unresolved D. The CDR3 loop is CASSLAHYEQYF. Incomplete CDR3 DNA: TGTGCCAGCTCTCTCGCACATTATGAACAGTAC. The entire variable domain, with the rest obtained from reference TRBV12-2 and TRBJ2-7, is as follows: NSGVVQSPRYIIKGKGERSILKCIPISGHLSVAWYQQTQGQELKFFIQHYDKMERDKGNLPSRFSVQQFDDYHSEMNMSALELEDSAVYFCASSLAHYEQYFGPGTRLTVL.